These T cell receptor beta chains were read from a single sample in a study of neoadjuvant anti-PD-1 for oral cavity cancer. Produced via immunoSEQ multiplex PCR; TCRdb's table is partial and in-frame only. The sample consists of about 68,000 clones, 70% to 90% of them appearing once. The sequenced sample was PBMCs, obtained after nivolumab (anti-PD-1) treatment. The receptors derive from a person between 40 and 80 years old with oral cavity squamous cell carcinoma. The CDR3 runs from the conserved cysteine through the conserved F or W. Each record gives: clone size, D gene, V gene, J gene, CDR3 DNA, CDR3 protein. The D gene is left open where the match is weak. Size is stated for part of the rows, as once, few or many counts, or as a class when the clone is expanded.

clone size: .
D gene: TRBD1
V gene: TRBV27
J gene: TRBJ1-2
CDR3 DNA: TGTGCCAGCAGGGGACAGGGAAGTGCTGGCTACACCTTC
CDR3 protein: CASRGQGSAGYTF

clone size: .
D gene: .
V gene: TRBV5-5
J gene: TRBJ1-1
CDR3 DNA: TGTGCCAGCAGCTGGTCGGAGAAACAAGCTTTCTTT
CDR3 protein: CASSWSEKQAFF

clone size: .
D gene: .
V gene: TRBV14
J gene: TRBJ2-2
CDR3 DNA: TGTGCCAGCAGCCGGGGCAGCACCGGGGAGCTGTTTTTT
CDR3 protein: CASSRGSTGELFF

clone size: .
D gene: .
V gene: TRBV25-1
J gene: TRBJ1-3
CDR3 DNA: TGTGCCAGCAGTAAAACGGACACCGCTGGAAACACCATATATTTT
CDR3 protein: CASSKTDTAGNTIYF

clone size: .
D gene: .
V gene: TRBV6-5
J gene: TRBJ1-2
CDR3 DNA: TGTGCCAGCAGCCCCGGGGCAAGCTACACCTTC
CDR3 protein: CASSPGASYTF

clone size: .
D gene: .
V gene: TRBV20-1
J gene: TRBJ1-2
CDR3 DNA: TGCAGTGCTGATGGGTTGTATGGCTACACCTTC
CDR3 protein: CSADGLYGYTF

clone size: .
D gene: .
V gene: TRBV2
J gene: TRBJ2-7
CDR3 DNA: TGTGCCAGCAGTGAAGATGGGCCTGTGCAGTACTTC
CDR3 protein: CASSEDGPVQYF

clone size: .
D gene: TRBD1
V gene: TRBV5-1
J gene: TRBJ1-1
CDR3 DNA: TGCGCCAGCAGCCCGGGACAGGGCCCTGAAGCTTTCTTT
CDR3 protein: CASSPGQGPEAFF

clone size: .
D gene: .
V gene: TRBV6-5
J gene: TRBJ1-2
CDR3 DNA: TGTGCCAGCAGTTACACCGGGGGGGCTCGGAATGGCTACACCTTC
CDR3 protein: CASSYTGGARNGYTF

clone size: .
D gene: TRBD2
V gene: TRBV5-1
J gene: TRBJ2-3
CDR3 DNA: TGCGCCAGCAGTCTTGGGACTAGCGGGCTTAGCACAGATACGCAGTATTTT
CDR3 protein: CASSLGTSGLSTDTQYF

clone size: .
D gene: .
V gene: TRBV5-1
J gene: TRBJ2-1
CDR3 DNA: TGCGCCAGCAGCTTGGATGCGATCTCCTACAATGAGCAGTTCTTC
CDR3 protein: CASSLDAISYNEQFF

clone size: medium-sized
D gene: TRBD1
V gene: TRBV6-5
J gene: TRBJ2-2
CDR3 DNA: TGTGCCAGCAGTGGAGGACAGGTTCCCACCGGGGAGCTGTTTTTT
CDR3 protein: CASSGGQVPTGELFF

clone size: .
D gene: TRBD1
V gene: TRBV9
J gene: TRBJ2-5
CDR3 DNA: TGTGCCAGCAGCGTAGGCTGGGACAGCGGAGGACAAGAGACCCAGTACTTC
CDR3 protein: CASSVGWDSGGQETQYF

clone size: .
D gene: .
V gene: TRBV5-6
J gene: TRBJ2-5
CDR3 DNA: TGTGCCAGCACCCTCAACCAAGAGACCCAGTACTTC
CDR3 protein: CASTLNQETQYF

clone size: .
D gene: TRBD1
V gene: TRBV6-5
J gene: TRBJ1-2
CDR3 DNA: TGTGCCAGCAGGGACCAGGGGGCGTCTCGCGGCTACACCTTC
CDR3 protein: CASRDQGASRGYTF

clone size: .
D gene: .
V gene: TRBV6-1
J gene: TRBJ2-7
CDR3 DNA: TGTGCCAGCAGCAAAGGGCCTCCCTACGAGCAGTACTTC
CDR3 protein: CASSKGPPYEQYF

clone size: few
D gene: TRBD1
V gene: TRBV18
J gene: TRBJ1-1
CDR3 DNA: TGTGCCAGCTCACCTCAGGGGGGAAAAACTGAAGCTTTCTTT
CDR3 protein: CASSPQGGKTEAFF

clone size: .
D gene: .
V gene: TRBV25-1
J gene: TRBJ1-1
CDR3 DNA: TGTGCCAGCTCGAACACAGGGACCACTGAAGCTTTCTTT
CDR3 protein: CASSNTGTTEAFF

clone size: .
D gene: TRBD2
V gene: TRBV6-5
J gene: TRBJ2-7
CDR3 DNA: TGTGCCAGTCGTTCGGGACTAGTTCATTTGGGCGAGCAGTACTTC
CDR3 protein: CASRSGLVHLGEQYF

clone size: .
D gene: TRBD1
V gene: TRBV11-3
J gene: TRBJ2-2
CDR3 DNA: TGTGCCAGCAGCCGGGACAGCTCGAACACCGGGGAGCTGTTTTTT
CDR3 protein: CASSRDSSNTGELFF

clone size: .
D gene: TRBD1
V gene: TRBV27
J gene: TRBJ2-1
CDR3 DNA: TGTGCCAGCAGTTTAGGTACAGGGGATAGAAGTGAGCAGTTCTTC
CDR3 protein: CASSLGTGDRSEQFF

clone size: .
D gene: .
V gene: TRBV7-9
J gene: TRBJ2-1
CDR3 DNA: TGTGCCAGCAGCTTAAATAGGGTAATGAAAAATGAGCAGTTCTTC
CDR3 protein: CASSLNRVMKNEQFF

clone size: .
D gene: TRBD1
V gene: TRBV11-2
J gene: TRBJ1-1
CDR3 DNA: TGTGCCAGCAGCTTCTTGACAGGGGCCAACACTGAAGCTTTCTTT
CDR3 protein: CASSFLTGANTEAFF

clone size: .
D gene: .
V gene: TRBV7-6
J gene: TRBJ2-7
CDR3 DNA: TGTGCCAGCAGCTTTCAGGCGGGGAACGAGCAGTACTTC
CDR3 protein: CASSFQAGNEQYF

clone size: .
D gene: TRBD2
V gene: TRBV7-8
J gene: TRBJ2-7
CDR3 DNA: TGTGCCAGCAGCTTAGCCCGGGGGGCCTACGAGCAGTACTTC
CDR3 protein: CASSLARGAYEQYF

clone size: .
D gene: TRBD1
V gene: TRBV5-4
J gene: TRBJ1-2
CDR3 DNA: TGTGCCAGCAGCGTAGGACAGGGGAGGAGTGGCTACACCTTC
CDR3 protein: CASSVGQGRSGYTF

clone size: .
D gene: .
V gene: TRBV6-1
J gene: TRBJ2-7
CDR3 DNA: TGTGCCAGCCGGAAGCCGGTAACCGAGCAGTACTTC
CDR3 protein: CASRKPVTEQYF

clone size: .
D gene: .
V gene: TRBV9
J gene: TRBJ1-5
CDR3 DNA: TGTGCCAGCAGCCCCTCCGGCGATCAGCCCCAGCATTTT
CDR3 protein: CASSPSGDQPQHF

clone size: .
D gene: TRBD1
V gene: TRBV5-4
J gene: TRBJ1-4
CDR3 DNA: TGTGCCAGCAGCTTGTCCCAGGGGGCCGGGGGCGGTGAAAAACTGTTTTTT
CDR3 protein: CASSLSQGAGGGEKLFF

clone size: few
D gene: .
V gene: TRBV13
J gene: TRBJ2-7
CDR3 DNA: TGTGCCAGCAGCTCCGAGGAGGGCGGCGAGCAGTACTTC
CDR3 protein: CASSSEEGGEQYF

clone size: .
D gene: .
V gene: TRBV7-9
J gene: TRBJ2-4
CDR3 DNA: TGTGCCAGCAGTCATAACGAAGGAGCAGCCAAAAACATTCAGTACTTC
CDR3 protein: CASSHNEGAAKNIQYF

clone size: few
D gene: TRBD2
V gene: TRBV28
J gene: TRBJ2-5
CDR3 DNA: TGTGCCAGCAGACCAAGACATAGCGGGAGACCGGTAGAGACCCAGTACTTC
CDR3 protein: CASRPRHSGRPVETQYF

clone size: .
D gene: .
V gene: TRBV7-8
J gene: TRBJ2-5
CDR3 DNA: TGTGCCAGCAGCTTCCTCCAAGAGACCCAGTACTTC
CDR3 protein: CASSFLQETQYF

clone size: .
D gene: TRBD1
V gene: TRBV14
J gene: TRBJ1-1
CDR3 DNA: TGTGCCAGCAGTCGCGGACAGGGAAGAGTTTCTGAAGCTTTCTTT
CDR3 protein: CASSRGQGRVSEAFF

clone size: .
D gene: .
V gene: TRBV19
J gene: TRBJ2-3
CDR3 DNA: TGTGCCAGTAGTCCCGGCACAGATACGCAGTATTTT
CDR3 protein: CASSPGTDTQYF

clone size: once
D gene: .
V gene: TRBV10-3
J gene: TRBJ2-7
CDR3 DNA: TGTGCCATCAGCCCACGGGAAGCCTACGAGCAGTACTTC
CDR3 protein: CAISPREAYEQYF

clone size: .
D gene: .
V gene: TRBV19
J gene: TRBJ2-4
CDR3 DNA: TGTGCCAGTAGTAACCGGGACGCCCTCATAGCCAAAAACATTCAGTACTTC
CDR3 protein: CASSNRDALIAKNIQYF

clone size: .
D gene: TRBD1
V gene: TRBV9
J gene: TRBJ2-7
CDR3 DNA: TGTGCCAGCAGCGTGGGACAGGGGCCCGTCTCCTACGAGCAGTACTTC
CDR3 protein: CASSVGQGPVSYEQYF

clone size: .
D gene: .
V gene: TRBV5-1
J gene: TRBJ2-3
CDR3 DNA: TGCGCCAGCAGCGACCCAACCGACACAGATACGCAGTATTTT
CDR3 protein: CASSDPTDTDTQYF

clone size: .
D gene: TRBD1
V gene: TRBV5-1
J gene: TRBJ2-7
CDR3 DNA: TGCGCCAGCAGACCGTGGGGACAGGCCTCCTACGAGCAGTACTTC
CDR3 protein: CASRPWGQASYEQYF

clone size: once
D gene: .
V gene: TRBV29-1
J gene: TRBJ1-5
CDR3 DNA: TGCAGCGTTGGGGGGGCCGATCAGCCCCAGCATTTT
CDR3 protein: CSVGGADQPQHF

clone size: .
D gene: .
V gene: TRBV10-3
J gene: TRBJ2-7
CDR3 DNA: TGTGCCATCAGTGAAGGCGAGCCCTACGAGCAGTACTTC
CDR3 protein: CAISEGEPYEQYF

clone size: .
D gene: .
V gene: TRBV30
J gene: TRBJ1-4
CDR3 DNA: TGTGCCTGGAGGGGGAGGTCCTCTGAAAAACTGTTTTTT
CDR3 protein: CAWRGRSSEKLFF

clone size: .
D gene: .
V gene: TRBV7-9
J gene: TRBJ2-7
CDR3 DNA: TGTGCCAGCAGCCCGGGCTACGAGCAGTACTTC
CDR3 protein: CASSPGYEQYF

clone size: .
D gene: .
V gene: TRBV5-1
J gene: TRBJ2-5
CDR3 DNA: TGCGCCAGCAGCGGGGACGGCGGACACCAAGAGACCCAGTACTTC
CDR3 protein: CASSGDGGHQETQYF

clone size: .
D gene: TRBD1
V gene: TRBV5-5
J gene: TRBJ1-5
CDR3 DNA: TGTGCCAGCAGCCCCACAGGGGGAGAGAGTCGGCCCCAGCATTTT
CDR3 protein: CASSPTGGESRPQHF

clone size: .
D gene: .
V gene: TRBV20-1
J gene: TRBJ2-3
CDR3 DNA: TGCAGTGCGTATACGCATACGCAGTATTTT
CDR3 protein: CSAYTHTQYF

clone size: .
D gene: .
V gene: TRBV5-8
J gene: TRBJ1-5
CDR3 DNA: TGTGCCAGCAGCACGCCGGGGCCGGGGCAGCCCCAGCATTTT
CDR3 protein: CASSTPGPGQPQHF

clone size: .
D gene: .
V gene: TRBV10-3
J gene: TRBJ2-6
CDR3 DNA: TGTGCCTCCCTAGACAGTCCCTCTGGGGCCAACGTCCTGACTTTC
CDR3 protein: CASLDSPSGANVLTF

clone size: .
D gene: .
V gene: TRBV6-6
J gene: TRBJ2-1
CDR3 DNA: TGTGCCAGCCGCTACTCCTCCTACAATGAGCAGTTCTTC
CDR3 protein: CASRYSSYNEQFF

clone size: .
D gene: .
V gene: TRBV6-6
J gene: TRBJ2-1
CDR3 DNA: TGTGCCAGCAGTTACAAACAACAGCTGTCCTACAATGAGCAGTTCTTC
CDR3 protein: CASSYKQQLSYNEQFF

clone size: .
D gene: .
V gene: TRBV6-5
J gene: TRBJ2-1
CDR3 DNA: TGTGCCAGCCGGAGGATCCAGGGGAGCGTTAATGAGCAGTTCTTC
CDR3 protein: CASRRIQGSVNEQFF

clone size: .
D gene: .
V gene: TRBV18
J gene: TRBJ2-5
CDR3 DNA: TGTGCCAGCTCACCACGGGACATGTCGGAGACCCAGTACTTC
CDR3 protein: CASSPRDMSETQYF

clone size: .
D gene: TRBD1
V gene: TRBV19
J gene: TRBJ1-1
CDR3 DNA: TGTGCCAGTAGTATAGGGGGACAGAAGACCAAAAAAGCTTTCTTT
CDR3 protein: CASSIGGQKTKKAFF

clone size: once
D gene: TRBD1
V gene: TRBV19
J gene: TRBJ1-5
CDR3 DNA: TGTGCCAGTTCTTCCGTTACAGGGGGAGTAGGCAATCAGCCCCAGCATTTT
CDR3 protein: CASSSVTGGVGNQPQHF

clone size: few
D gene: TRBD2
V gene: TRBV5-8
J gene: TRBJ2-2
CDR3 DNA: TGTGCCAGCAGCTCCCAAGCGGGAGGGCCGACCGGGGAGCTGTTTTTT
CDR3 protein: CASSSQAGGPTGELFF

clone size: .
D gene: TRBD1
V gene: TRBV19
J gene: TRBJ1-5
CDR3 DNA: TGTGCCAGTAGCTCAGGGACAGGGTATCAGCCCCAGCATTTT
CDR3 protein: CASSSGTGYQPQHF

clone size: .
D gene: TRBD1
V gene: TRBV6-1
J gene: TRBJ1-3
CDR3 DNA: TGTGCCAGCACTTACGACAGGGGCGGAAACACCATATATTTT
CDR3 protein: CASTYDRGGNTIYF

clone size: once
D gene: TRBD2
V gene: TRBV2
J gene: TRBJ2-2
CDR3 DNA: TGTGCCAGCAGTTTAGCGGGAGGAAGCACCGGGGAGCTGTTTTTT
CDR3 protein: CASSLAGGSTGELFF